A single sample gave rise to the 23 T cell receptor beta chains below, sequenced in a study of shared clonotypes between healthy human individuals. Clones were sequenced by immunoSEQ multiplex PCR, and TCRdb holds only the in-frame ones, with some missing. The sample lists 550,000 to 850,000 clones; approximately 72% were seen once. What was sequenced was memory CD4+ T cells sorted from blood. Stated subset: CD45RA-negative fraction. The receptors here all came from a woman aged 25 to 45 in good health.

There are a few counts of this clone. The chain carries TRBV5-6 and TRBJ2-5, with 7 bases matching TRBD2. Germline assignment: CDR1 SGHDT and CDR2 YYEEEE. The CDR3 sequence is 16 residues long. The ends lost 4 bases at V and 5 bases at J; junction bases unmatched: 14. The CDR3 nucleotides are TGTGCCAGCAGCATCTCGTCCCGGGACTATGTCGAGACCCAGTACTTC. It yields the protein CASSISSRDYVETQYF.

The rearrangement links TRBV18 to TRBJ1-1; the D gene is possibly TRBD1 (6 bases). The germline V and J ends were trimmed by 5 bases and 4 bases, with 11 bases remaining between them. From germline, CDR1 is KGHSH and CDR2 LQKENI. The CDR3 runs 13 residues. CDR3 in DNA: TGTGCCAGCTCATTAACAGGGAGCACTGAAGCTTTCTTT. This encodes CASSLTGSTEAFF. Combining the CDR3 with reference TRBV18 and TRBJ1-1 gives the whole variable domain NAGVMQNPRHLVRRRGQEARLRCSPMKGHSHVYWYRQLPEEGLKFMVYLQKENIIDESGMPKERFSAEFPKEGPSILRIQQVVRGDSAAYFCASSLTGSTEAFFGQGTRLTVV.

The V and J genes are TRBV5-8 and TRBJ1-5; D uncertain. CDR3 length: 15 amino acids. The V gene lost 1 base and the J gene lost 2 bases, with 10 bases spanning the gap. Germline V gene sequence: CDR1 SGHTS, CDR2 YDEGEE. For the CDR3, the DNA is TGTGCCAGCAGCTTGCGGCATTCAGGCAATCAGCCCCAGCATTTT. It encodes CASSLRHSGNQPQHF.

The chain links TRBV4-1 to TRBJ2-3; 10 nucleotides match TRBD2. The CDR3 spans 17 residues. V lost 0 bases and J lost 5; bases outside the gene matches: 8. CDR1 is MGHRA, CDR2 YSYEKL, per germline. The CDR3 loop reads CASSQDPLAGVGDTQYF. The CDR3 region has the DNA TGCGCCAGCAGCCAAGATCCCCTAGCGGGAGTTGGAGATACGCAGTATTTT.

The rearrangement links TRBV6-5 to TRBJ2-2; a weak D match, TRBD2 (7 bases). Germline V gives CDR1 MNHEY, CDR2 SVGAGI. Deletions cut 0 bases from V and 6 bases from J, with 14 bases between. This CDR3 has 16 amino acids. In DNA, the CDR3 is TGTGCCAGCAGTTACTCTGCATCCGGGGGGCCCGGGGAGCTGTTTTTT. Amino acids: CASSYSASGGPGELFF.

V and J are TRBV5-4 and TRBJ2-5; 8 positions match TRBD2. The closer fit of TRBJ2-7 to the DNA end suggests the J call may be wrong. The CDR3 spans 16 residues. From germline, CDR1 is SGHNT and CDR2 YYREEE (reference sequence). In nucleotides, the CDR3 is TGTGCCAGCAGCTTGGACTTCGGCGGGAGGAATTACGAGCAGTACTTC. Amino acids: CASSLDFGGRNYEQYF.

The rearrangement joins TRBV2 to TRBJ1-4, with TRBD1 as a possible D gene (6 bases). From germline, CDR1 is SNHLY and CDR2 FYNNEI. The V gene lost 5 bases and the J gene lost 8 bases, with 12 bases spanning the gap. This CDR3 is 13 amino acids long. CDR3 residues: CASSKGGSEKLFF. Here the CDR3 DNA reads TGTGCCAGCAGTAAAGGGGGGTCGGAAAAACTGTTTTTT. The whole variable domain, remainder taken from reference TRBV2 and TRBJ1-4, is EPEVTQTPSHQVTQMGQEVILRCVPISNHLYFYWYRQILGQKVEFLVSFYNNEISEKSEIFDDQFSVERPDGSNFTLKIRSTKLEDSAMYFCASSKGGSEKLFFGSGTQLSVL.

The chain employs TRBV7-9 and TRBJ1-2; D perhaps matches TRBD1 (5 bases). Per the germline V gene, CDR1 is SEHNR and CDR2 is FQNEAQ (reference sequence). V shed 3 bases and J shed 5 bases, with 10 bases lying between them. There are 13 residues in the CDR3. DNA of the CDR3: TGTGCCAGCAGCTTTCAGACAGCTTATGGCTACACCTTC. It encodes CASSFQTAYGYTF.

The V gene is TRBV19, the J gene TRBJ1-1; the D gene is possibly TRBD1 (6 bases). CDR1 and CDR2 from the germline V gene are LNHDA and SQIVND (reference sequence). The V gene lost 5 bases and the J gene lost 3 bases, with 13 bases spanning the gap. The CDR3 length is 14 residues. The CDR3 DNA is TGTGCCAGTAGTCGCAAGACAGGTCACACTGAAGCTTTCTTT. Translated: CASSRKTGHTEAFF.

The V call is TRBV6-6, the J call TRBJ2-7; either TRBD1 or TRBD2 may supply D (6 bases each). The ends were cut back, 6 bases at V and 6 bases at J, with 21 bases in the middle. The CDR3 is made up of 15 amino acids. CDR1 and CDR2 (germline): MNHNY, SVGAGI (reference sequence). This CDR3 reads CASRRGEPADREQYF. CDR3 bases: TGTGCCAGCAGGAGGGGGGAGCCCGCCGATCGCGAGCAGTACTTC.

J is TRBJ2-1 and V is TRBV5-1, with D tentatively TRBD1 (5 bases). Germline V gene data show CDR1 as SGHRS and CDR2 as YFSETQ. V was shortened by 0 bases and J by 8 bases, with 18 bases between the two germline ends. The CDR3 runs 16 residues. CDR3 nucleotide sequence: TGCGCCAGCAGCTTGGCCCCCGACAGCCGCGGCTATGAGCAGTTCTTC. Its protein product is CASSLAPDSRGYEQFF.

This clone was detected a few times. In the same sample, other DNA sequences code for this CDR3. V gene TRBV29-1 combines with J gene TRBJ2-5; possibly TRBD2 for D (6 bases). V lost 4 bases and J 4 bases, leaving 13 bases between the germline ends. CDR1 and CDR2 from the germline V gene are SQVTM and ANQGSEA. CDR3 length: 13 amino acids. CDR3 sequence (DNA): TGCAGCGTTGTGGGGGGAGTGGGAGAGACCCAGTACTTC. Protein sequence: CSVVGGVGETQYF.

This clone was detected once. The rearrangement joins TRBV6-6 to TRBJ1-2; 9 nucleotides align to TRBD1. The V gene end was trimmed by 6 bases and the J gene end by 7 bases; junction bases not matched to a gene: 9. The length of the CDR3 is 14 residues. Per germline, CDR1 MNHNY and CDR2 SVGAGI (reference sequence). Here the CDR3 reads CASRKGTGLSGYTF. The CDR3 DNA sequence: TGTGCCAGCAGGAAGGGGACAGGGTTGAGTGGCTACACCTTC.

CDR3 residues: CASSDPDRGRTYEQYF. In nucleotides, the CDR3 is TGCGCCAGCAGTGACCCCGACAGGGGTCGAACGTACGAGCAGTACTTC. This chain uses TRBV10-2 with TRBJ2-7, with 8 bases that match TRBD1. Germline assignment: CDR1 WSHSY and CDR2 SAAADI. The length of the CDR3 is 16 residues. V was pared by 3 bases and J by 4 bases, with 11 bases of the junction left unmatched.

The V and J genes are TRBV7-9 and TRBJ2-7, with D uncertain. There are 13 residues in the CDR3. The germline V gene encodes CDR1 SEHNR and CDR2 FQNEAQ (reference sequence). Trimming shortened V by 5 bases and J by 3 bases, and 11 bases separated the two germline ends. For the CDR3, the DNA is TGTGCCAGCAGCCCCGAAGGCCGCTACGAGCAGTACTTC. Protein product: CASSPEGRYEQYF.

This clone was detected once. The gene calls are TRBV7-3 and TRBJ2-7; perhaps TRBD2 as D (5 bases). Germline CDR1 and CDR2: SGHTA and FQGTGA. This CDR3 comprises 16 residues. Trimming removed 1 base from V and 6 bases from J, with 19 bases in between. The CDR3: CASSLNPPGTRSEQYF. The DNA for the CDR3 is TGTGCCAGCAGCTTAAATCCCCCGGGAACACGCTCCGAGCAGTACTTC.

This rearrangement joins TRBV18 to TRBJ2-1; TRBD2 might be the D (6 bases). The CDR3 totals 13 residues. Looked up from germline, CDR1 is KGHSH and CDR2 is LQKENI. With 3 bases removed from V and 8 bases from J, the gap between germline ends came to 11 bases. The CDR3 sequence: CASSPGLLDEQFF. Here the CDR3 DNA reads TGTGCCAGCTCACCTGGACTACTCGATGAGCAGTTCTTC. Based on the CDR3 plus reference TRBV18 and TRBJ2-1, the full variable domain is NAGVMQNPRHLVRRRGQEARLRCSPMKGHSHVYWYRQLPEEGLKFMVYLQKENIIDESGMPKERFSAEFPKEGPSILRIQQVVRGDSAAYFCASSPGLLDEQFFGPGTRLTVL.

The chain is built from TRBV5-1 and TRBJ2-3, with D possibly TRBD2 on 5 matching bases. The V end lost 4 bases, the J end lost 0 bases, and 12 bases lay between the germline ends. The CDR3 length is 15 residues. From germline, CDR1 is SGHRS and CDR2 YFSETQ. This CDR3 is CASSPTRGSTDTQYF. CDR3 sequence (DNA): TGCGCCAGCAGCCCCACGAGAGGGAGCACAGATACGCAGTATTTT.

The genes are TRBV4-1 and TRBJ2-7, with D possibly TRBD1 on 6 matching bases. Germline loops: CDR1 MGHRA, CDR2 YSYEKL. The CDR3 totals 15 residues. Trimming removed 1 base at V and 2 bases at J, with 12 bases between. CDR3 residues: CASSQAHRVTYEQYF. CDR3 sequence (DNA): TGCGCCAGCAGCCAAGCCCACAGGGTCACCTACGAGCAGTACTTC.

The chain employs TRBV5-5 and TRBJ2-7; TRBD1 matches at 10 bases. V was pared by 4 bases and J by 3 bases, with 7 bases of the junction left unmatched. This CDR3 region has 15 residues. CDR1 is SGHKS and CDR2 is YYEKEE in the germline V gene (reference sequence). This chain's CDR3 is CASSPGTGDIYEQYF. The CDR3 coding sequence is TGTGCCAGCAGCCCCGGGACAGGGGACATCTACGAGCAGTACTTC.

This clone was counted once. This sequence joins TRBV28 and TRBJ1-2; D ambiguous. The germline CDR1 and CDR2 sequences are MDHEN and SYDVKM. This CDR3 contains 12 residues. Trimming cost V 2 bases and J 5 bases, with 6 bases left between them. CDR3 region: CASSLDTYGYTF. The CDR3 DNA reads TGTGCCAGCAGTTTAGACACGTATGGCTACACCTTC.

The CDR3 protein is CASSLGTGRNYGYTF. CDR3 sequence (DNA): TGTGCCAGCAGTTTAGGGACAGGCCGTAACTATGGCTACACCTTC. The rearrangement uses TRBV27 and TRBJ1-2; 8 bases are a match to TRBD1. The ends lost 2 bases at V and 1 base at J; junction bases unmatched: 3. Per the germline V gene, CDR1 is MNHEY and CDR2 is SMNVEV (reference sequence). This CDR3 has 15 amino acids.

The chain couples TRBV7-3 to TRBJ2-5, with a possible D match to TRBD2 (5 bases). This CDR3 spans 14 amino acids. V lost 2 bases to trimming and J lost 5 bases, with 12 bases between them. Germline assignment: CDR1 SGHTA and CDR2 FQGTGA. CDR3 sequence: CASSLGRLMETQYF. CDR3 DNA: TGTGCCAGCAGCTTAGGTCGACTAATGGAGACCCAGTACTTC.